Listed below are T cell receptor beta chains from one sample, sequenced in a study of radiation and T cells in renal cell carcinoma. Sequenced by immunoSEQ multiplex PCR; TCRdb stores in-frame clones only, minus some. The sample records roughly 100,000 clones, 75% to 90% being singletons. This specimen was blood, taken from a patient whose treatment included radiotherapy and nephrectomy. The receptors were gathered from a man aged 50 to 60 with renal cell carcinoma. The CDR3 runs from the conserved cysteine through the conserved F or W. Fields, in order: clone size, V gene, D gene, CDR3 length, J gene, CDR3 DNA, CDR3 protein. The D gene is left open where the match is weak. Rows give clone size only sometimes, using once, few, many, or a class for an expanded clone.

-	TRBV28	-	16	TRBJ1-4	TGTGCCAGCAGCATGGGGATCACGGGGTTGACTGAAAAACTGTTTTTT	CASSMGITGLTEKLFF
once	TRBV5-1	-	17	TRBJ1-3	TGCGCCAGCAGCTTTGTAGGATACAGGGACTCTGGAAACACCATATATTTT	CASSFVGYRDSGNTIYF
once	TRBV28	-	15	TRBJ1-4	TGTGCCAGCAGTTCCCCTGGGGGATTGAATGAAAAACTGTTTTTT	CASSSPGGLNEKLFF
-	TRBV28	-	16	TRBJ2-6	TGTGCCAGCAGTTCTTACAGGGAGTCTGGGGCCAACGTCCTGACTTTC	CASSSYRESGANVLTF
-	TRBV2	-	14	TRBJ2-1	TGTGCCAGCAACAGCCCACAGGTCACCAATGAGCAGTTCTTC	CASNSPQVTNEQFF
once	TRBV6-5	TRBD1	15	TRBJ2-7	TGTGCCAGCAGCCCCAAGGGGGCAGTGCACGGAGAGCAGTACTTC	CASSPKGAVHGEQYF
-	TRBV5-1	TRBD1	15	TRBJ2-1	TGCGCCAGCAGCTTGGGACAGGGGGCGCAATATGAGCAGTTCTTC	CASSLGQGAQYEQFF
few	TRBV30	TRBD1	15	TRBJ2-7	TGTGCCTGGAGTGCCCCCGGGACAGGGGGAGGAGAGCAGTACTTC	CAWSAPGTGGGEQYF
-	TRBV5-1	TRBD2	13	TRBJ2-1	TGCGCCAGCAGCTACTGGGCGGGGGAAGAGCAGTTCTTC	CASSYWAGEEQFF
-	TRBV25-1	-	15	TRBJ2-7	TGTGCCAGCAGTGATCGACAGAAAAACACCTACGAGCAGTACTTC	CASSDRQKNTYEQYF
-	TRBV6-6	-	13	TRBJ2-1	TGTGCCAGCACGGCCCGCCCCTACAATGAGCAGTTCTTC	CASTARPYNEQFF
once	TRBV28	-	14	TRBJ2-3	TGTGCCAGCAGTTTAAGGGGACCCACAGATACGCAGTATTTT	CASSLRGPTDTQYF
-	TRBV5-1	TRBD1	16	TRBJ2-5	TGCGCCAGCAACCAGTCACCCGGGACAGGCCAAGAGACCCAGTACTTC	CASNQSPGTGQETQYF
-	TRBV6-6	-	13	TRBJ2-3	TGTGCCAGCGGAGTGCCTAGCACAGATACGCAGTATTTT	CASGVPSTDTQYF
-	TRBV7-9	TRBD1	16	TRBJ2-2	TGTGCCAGCAGCTTAAGTTGGGGACAGAGCACCGGGGAGCTGTTTTTT	CASSLSWGQSTGELFF